This paragraph reports one TCR beta chain. This entry comes from a study of shared clonotypes between healthy human individuals. The CDR3 is made up of 15 amino acids. From germline, CDR1 is LNHDA and CDR2 SQIVND (reference sequence). With 5 bases clipped from V and 5 bases from J, the junction kept 12 bases outside the gene matches. How the authors handled the data: Junction-only immunoSEQ data arrived without quality scores, meaning filtering differed. Here immunoSEQ multiplex PCR was the method, and the copy in TCRdb shows in-frame clones only, minus some. The V and J calls and the clone size are those of that table, but D and trimming were determined from the DNA. The data contain 95,000 to 120,000 clones, over 65% of them singletons.

This rearrangement joins TRBV19 to TRBJ2-7; 7 bases match TRBD2. Sequencing was carried out using memory CD8+ T cells sorted from blood. Sample subset: CD45RO+ cells pooled with CCR7-negative TemRA cells. The TCR comes from a young woman in good health. CDR3 loop: CASSPGPSGVNEQYF. CDR3 coding DNA: TGTGCCAGTAGTCCGGGACCGAGCGGGGTCAACGAGCAGTACTTC.